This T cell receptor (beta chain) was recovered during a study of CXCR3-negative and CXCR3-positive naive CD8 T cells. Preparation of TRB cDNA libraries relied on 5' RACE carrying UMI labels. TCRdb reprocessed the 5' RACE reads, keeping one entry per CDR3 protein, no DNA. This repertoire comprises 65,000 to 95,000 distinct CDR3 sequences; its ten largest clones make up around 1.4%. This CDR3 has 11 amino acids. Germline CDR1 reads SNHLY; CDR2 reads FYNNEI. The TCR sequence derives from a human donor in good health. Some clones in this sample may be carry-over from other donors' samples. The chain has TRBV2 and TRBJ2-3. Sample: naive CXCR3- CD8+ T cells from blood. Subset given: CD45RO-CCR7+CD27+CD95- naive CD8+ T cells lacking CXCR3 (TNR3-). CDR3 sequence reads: CASRTTDTQYF.